Listed below are T cell receptor beta chains from one sample, sequenced in a study of cytomegalovirus exposure and HLA in healthy donors. Only in-frame clones appear in the TCRdb table, and some are missing; sequencing was by immunoSEQ multiplex PCR. The profile shows 100,000 or so clones, 12% to 15% of them singletons. Sequencing was performed on PBMCs. These receptors originate from a female donor in good health and CMV-seronegative. The CDR3 runs from the conserved cysteine through the conserved F or W. A D gene is named only where the DNA matches it firmly.

- TRBJ2-6 TRBV4-3 CASSQDYSSGANVLTF
TRBD1 TRBJ1-2 TRBV11-2 CASSLDRGPYGYTF
TRBD2 TRBJ2-5 TRBV5-6 CASSPGLEETQYF
- TRBJ1-4 TRBV29-1 CSVAPGLNEKLFF
- TRBJ2-1 TRBV29-1 CSVAQRQVVNEQFF
- TRBJ1-6 TRBV7-9 CASSLAPSSPLHF
TRBD2 TRBJ2-7 TRBV7-3 CASSLTGLAGGTGYEQYF
- TRBJ1-1 TRBV15 CATSRDRKIMNTEAFF
- TRBJ1-1 TRBV7-8 CASSHRQTEAFF
- TRBJ1-5 TRBV25-1 CASSASTGRYQPQHF
TRBD1 TRBJ1-2 TRBV27 CASSFQGARGYTF
TRBD2 TRBJ2-1 TRBV4-1 CASSQAPLAADEQFF
TRBD1 TRBJ2-3 TRBV4-3 CASSQDNGRFRTGGPDTQYF
- TRBJ2-5 TRBV25-1 CASSESPSETQYF
- TRBJ1-1 TRBV7-9 CASSLELPAFF
TRBD1 TRBJ1-1 TRBV19 CASSIGTGLRLNTEAFF
- TRBJ2-3 TRBV4-2 CASSHQNPPRSASTDTQYF
TRBD1 TRBJ1-6 TRBV5-6 CASSSPIGTGDSPLHF
TRBD1 TRBJ1-6 TRBV5-1 CASSLRQGEGSPLHF
- TRBJ2-2 TRBV5-1 CASSSLGPRYDTGELFF
TRBD2 TRBJ2-5 TRBV20-1 CSARGPSGGYF
- TRBJ1-2 TRBV6-5 CASSSPTRIYGYTF
- TRBJ1-1 TRBV19 CASSISRGSENTEAFF
TRBD1 TRBJ1-4 TRBV19 CASKGQGASTNEKLFF
TRBD2 TRBJ2-7 TRBV4-3 CASSPGVRSGGAVQYF